The following is a T cell receptor beta chain sequence with its context. Germline CDR1 reads DFQATT; CDR2 reads SNEGSKA (reference sequence). CDR3 length: 15 amino acids. The ends lost 3 bases at V and 4 bases at J; junction bases unmatched: 10. The sample originates from a study of T cells in Graves' hyperthyroidism and ophthalmopathy. Amplified regions were TCR beta CDR3 sequences from RNA transcripts. First-round RT-PCR targeting the TCR CDR3 was performed with the HTBI primer set. Via MiXCR, TCRdb re-called the multiplex PCR reads, giving one row per CDR3 protein. The sample carries hundreds of thousands of distinct CDR3 sequences, 11% to 15% recorded once.

Input material: blood. The TCR comes from a woman aged 40 to 50 with Graves' hyperthyroidism. The gene calls are TRBV20-1 and TRBJ1-2; 8 nucleotides agree with TRBD1. The CDR3 here is CSASPPGQERYGYTF. As DNA, the CDR3 is TGCAGTGCTAGCCCACCGGGACAGGAACGCTATGGCTACACCTTC.